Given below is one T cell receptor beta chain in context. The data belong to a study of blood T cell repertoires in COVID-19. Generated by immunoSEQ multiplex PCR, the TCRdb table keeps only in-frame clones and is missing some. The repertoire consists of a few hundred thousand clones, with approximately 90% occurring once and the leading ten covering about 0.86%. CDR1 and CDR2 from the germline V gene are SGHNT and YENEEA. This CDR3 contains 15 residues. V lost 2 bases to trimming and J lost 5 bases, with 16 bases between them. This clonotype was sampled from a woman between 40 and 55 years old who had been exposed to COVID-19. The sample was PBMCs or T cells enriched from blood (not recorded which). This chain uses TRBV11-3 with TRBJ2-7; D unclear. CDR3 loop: CASSLKTIRPDEQYF. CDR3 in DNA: TGTGCCAGCAGCTTAAAAACTATCCGCCCGGACGAGCAGTACTTC.